This TCR beta chain was retrieved from a study of T-cell reconstitution after alpha-beta-depleted transplantation in children. General study points: Approximately two months post-transplant, alpha-beta T cells reportedly originated from several hundred expanded graft clones. The high TCRbeta diversity at day 60 in some patients came from surviving recipient T cells and thymic progenitors. The main origin of T-cell counts and diversity one year after transplant was newly produced T cells.

Deletions cut 4 bases from V and 3 bases from J, with 19 bases between. Germline CDR1 reads MNHNS; CDR2 reads SASEGT. CDR3 size: 16 residues. Notes on this clonotype: Its antigen is not identified.

TCRbeta library construction was performed incorporating unique molecular identifiers. TCRdb used MiXCR to reprocess the PCR reads, holding one entry per CDR3 protein. The repertoire includes some 450,000 distinct CDR3 sequences, about 40% of them detected once, and under 35% sits in the top ten. This sample comprised PBMCs, obtained before TCRalphabeta/CD19-depleted stem cell transplant. The receptor's source is a girl aged 2-10 years with aplastic anemia, due to receive a stem cell transplant. The genes are TRBV6-1 and TRBJ2-7, with a tentative D call TRBD1 (5 bases). The CDR3 spells CASSGNSPQGIYEQYF. The CDR3, as DNA: TGTGCCAGCAGTGGGAATAGCCCCCAGGGAATCTACGAGCAGTACTTC.